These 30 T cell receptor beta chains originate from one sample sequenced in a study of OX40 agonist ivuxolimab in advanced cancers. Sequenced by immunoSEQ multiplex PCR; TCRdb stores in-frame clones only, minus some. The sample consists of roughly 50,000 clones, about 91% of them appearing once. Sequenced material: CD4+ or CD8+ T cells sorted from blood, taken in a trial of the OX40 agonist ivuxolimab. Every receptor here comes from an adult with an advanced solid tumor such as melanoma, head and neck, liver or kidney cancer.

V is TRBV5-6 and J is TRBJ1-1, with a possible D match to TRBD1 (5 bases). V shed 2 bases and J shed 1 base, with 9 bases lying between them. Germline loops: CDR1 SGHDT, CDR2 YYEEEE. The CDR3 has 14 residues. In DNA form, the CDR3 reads TGTGCCAGCAGCTTCACAACAGGGAACACTGAAGCTTTCTTT. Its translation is CASSFTTGNTEAFF.

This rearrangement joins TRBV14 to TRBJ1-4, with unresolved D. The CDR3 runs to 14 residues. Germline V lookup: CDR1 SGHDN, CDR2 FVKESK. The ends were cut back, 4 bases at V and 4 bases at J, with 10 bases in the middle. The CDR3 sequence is CASSPGLNNEKLFF. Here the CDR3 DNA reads TGTGCCAGCAGCCCTGGACTGAATAATGAAAAACTGTTTTTT.

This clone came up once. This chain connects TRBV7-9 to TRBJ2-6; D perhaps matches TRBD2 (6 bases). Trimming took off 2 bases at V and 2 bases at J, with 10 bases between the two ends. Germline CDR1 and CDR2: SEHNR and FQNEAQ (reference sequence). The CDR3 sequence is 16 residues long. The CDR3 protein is CASSLLGGTGANVLTF. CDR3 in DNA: TGTGCCAGCAGCTTATTGGGGGGAACTGGGGCCAACGTCCTGACTTTC. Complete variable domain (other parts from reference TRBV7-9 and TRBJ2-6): DTGVSQNPRHKITKRGQNVTFRCDPISEHNRLYWYRQTLGQGPEFLTYFQNEAQLEKSRLLSDRFSAERPKGSFSTLEIQRTEQGDSAMYLCASSLLGGTGANVLTFGAGSRLTVL.

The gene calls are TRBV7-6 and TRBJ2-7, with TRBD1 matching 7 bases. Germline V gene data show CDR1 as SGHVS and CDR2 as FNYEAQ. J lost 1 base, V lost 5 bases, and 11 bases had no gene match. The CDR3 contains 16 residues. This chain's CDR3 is CASSPYRDSFSYEQYF. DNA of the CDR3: TGTGCCAGCAGCCCTTACAGGGACAGTTTTTCCTACGAGCAGTACTTC. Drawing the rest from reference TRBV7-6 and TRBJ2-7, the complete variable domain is GAGVSQSPRYKVTKRGQDVALRCDPISGHVSLYWYRQALGQGPEFLTYFNYEAQQDKSGLPNDRFSAERPEGSISTLTIQRTEQRDSAMYRCASSPYRDSFSYEQYFGPGTRLTVT.

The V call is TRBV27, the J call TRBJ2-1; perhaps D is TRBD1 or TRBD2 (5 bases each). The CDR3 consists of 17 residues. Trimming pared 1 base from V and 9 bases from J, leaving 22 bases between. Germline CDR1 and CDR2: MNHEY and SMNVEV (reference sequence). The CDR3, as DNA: TGTGCCAGCAGTTTATGGGCAGGGACGATCCGCGGCGGTGAGCAGTTCTTC. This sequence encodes CASSLWAGTIRGGEQFF.

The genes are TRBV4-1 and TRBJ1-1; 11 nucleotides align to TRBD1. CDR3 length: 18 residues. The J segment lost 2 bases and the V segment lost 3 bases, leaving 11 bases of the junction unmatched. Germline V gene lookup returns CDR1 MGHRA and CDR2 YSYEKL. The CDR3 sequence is CASSHLLGQGAGNTEAFF. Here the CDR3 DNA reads TGCGCCAGCAGCCATCTCCTAGGACAGGGGGCTGGCAACACTGAAGCTTTCTTT.

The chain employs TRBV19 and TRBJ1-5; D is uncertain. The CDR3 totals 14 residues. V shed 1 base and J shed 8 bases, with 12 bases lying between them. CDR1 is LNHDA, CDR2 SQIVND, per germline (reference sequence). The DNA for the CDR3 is TGTGCCAGTAGTATAGGATTCAGCCCGAAGCCCCAGCATTTT. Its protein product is CASSIGFSPKPQHF.

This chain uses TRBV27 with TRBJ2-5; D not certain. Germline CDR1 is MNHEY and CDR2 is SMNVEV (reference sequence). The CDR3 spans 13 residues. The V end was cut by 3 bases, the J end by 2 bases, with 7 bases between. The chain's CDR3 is CASSLYRQETQYF. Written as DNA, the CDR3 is TGTGCCAGCAGTTTGTACAGACAAGAGACCCAGTACTTC.

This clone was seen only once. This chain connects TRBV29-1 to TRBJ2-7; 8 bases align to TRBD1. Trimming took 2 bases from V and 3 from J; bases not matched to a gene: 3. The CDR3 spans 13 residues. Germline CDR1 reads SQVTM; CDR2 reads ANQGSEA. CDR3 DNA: TGCAGCGTTGAACAAGGACAGGGCTACGAGCAGTACTTC. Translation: CSVEQGQGYEQYF.

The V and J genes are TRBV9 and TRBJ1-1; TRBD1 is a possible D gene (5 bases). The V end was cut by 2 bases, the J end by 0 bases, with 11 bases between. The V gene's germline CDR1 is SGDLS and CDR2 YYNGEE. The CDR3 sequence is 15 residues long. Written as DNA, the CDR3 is TGTGCCAGCAGCGTGGGGGACGGACTGAACACTGAAGCTTTCTTT. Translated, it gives CASSVGDGLNTEAFF.

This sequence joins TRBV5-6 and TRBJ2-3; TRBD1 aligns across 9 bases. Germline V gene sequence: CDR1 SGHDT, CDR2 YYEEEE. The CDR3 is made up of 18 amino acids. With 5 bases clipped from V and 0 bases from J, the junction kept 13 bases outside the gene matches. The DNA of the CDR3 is TGTGCCAGCAGTCTCGGGACAGGGCCAATTCTTAGCACAGATACGCAGTATTTT. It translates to CASSLGTGPILSTDTQYF.

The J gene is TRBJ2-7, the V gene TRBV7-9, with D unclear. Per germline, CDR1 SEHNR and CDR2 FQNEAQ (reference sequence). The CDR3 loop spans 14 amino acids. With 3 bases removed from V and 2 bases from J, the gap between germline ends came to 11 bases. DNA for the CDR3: TGTGCCAGCAGCTTCCCGGGCCCAGCCTACGAGCAGTACTTC. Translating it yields CASSFPGPAYEQYF.

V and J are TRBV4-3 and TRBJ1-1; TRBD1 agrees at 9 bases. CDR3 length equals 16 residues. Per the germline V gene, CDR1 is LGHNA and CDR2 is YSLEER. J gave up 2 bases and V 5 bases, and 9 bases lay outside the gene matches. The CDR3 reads CASSYDRGSFNTEAFF. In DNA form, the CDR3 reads TGCGCCAGCAGCTACGACAGGGGGTCGTTCAACACTGAAGCTTTCTTT.

The CDR3 region has the DNA TGTGCCAGCAGTTTATTTTTGGGACAGTTAAGACACTCTGGGGCCAACGTCCTGACTTTC. This translates into CASSLFLGQLRHSGANVLTF. The V call is TRBV28, the J call TRBJ2-6; 7 bases map to TRBD1. The CDR3 extends over 20 amino acids. After removal of 1 base from V and 0 bases from J, the junction contained 12 bases not matched to a gene. Germline loops: CDR1 MDHEN, CDR2 SYDVKM.

CDR3 nucleotides: TGTGCCAGCAGCGAGGGGACCGGGGAGCTGTTTTTT. It encodes CASSEGTGELFF. V and J are TRBV9 and TRBJ2-2, with a tentative D call TRBD1 (5 bases). Between the trimmed V and J ends, which lost 3 bases and 5 bases, there was a span of 5 bases. CDR1 and CDR2 (germline): SGDLS, YYNGEE. The CDR3 extends over 12 amino acids.

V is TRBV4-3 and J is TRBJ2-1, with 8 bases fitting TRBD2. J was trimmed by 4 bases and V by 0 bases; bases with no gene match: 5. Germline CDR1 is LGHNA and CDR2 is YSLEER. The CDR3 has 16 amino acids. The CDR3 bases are TGCGCCAGCAGCCAAGATCTGCCGGGGGGGTACAATGAGCAGTTCTTC. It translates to CASSQDLPGGYNEQFF.

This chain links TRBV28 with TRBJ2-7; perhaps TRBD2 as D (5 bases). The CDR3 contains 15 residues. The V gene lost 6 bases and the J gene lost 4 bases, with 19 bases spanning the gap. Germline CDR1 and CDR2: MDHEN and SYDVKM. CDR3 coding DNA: TGTGCCAGCAGATGGGAGAAGCATCGGATTTACGAGCAGTACTTC. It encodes CASRWEKHRIYEQYF.

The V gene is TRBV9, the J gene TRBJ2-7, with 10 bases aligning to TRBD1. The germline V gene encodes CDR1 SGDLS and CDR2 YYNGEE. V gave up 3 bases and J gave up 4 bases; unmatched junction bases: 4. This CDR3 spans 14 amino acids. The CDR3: CASSAGTGEYEQYF. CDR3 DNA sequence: TGTGCCAGCAGCGCCGGGACAGGGGAATACGAGCAGTACTTC. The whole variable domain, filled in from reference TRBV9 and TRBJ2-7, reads DSGVTQTPKHLITATGQRVTLRCSPRSGDLSVYWYQQSLDQGLQFLIQYYNGEERAKGNILERFSAQQFPDLHSELNLSSLELGDSALYFCASSAGTGEYEQYFGPGTRLTVT.

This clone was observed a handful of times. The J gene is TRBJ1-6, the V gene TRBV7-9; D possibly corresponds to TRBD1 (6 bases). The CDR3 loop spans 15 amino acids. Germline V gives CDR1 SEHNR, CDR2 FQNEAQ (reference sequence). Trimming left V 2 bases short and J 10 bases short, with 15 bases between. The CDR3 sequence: CASSLLGHTGSPLHF. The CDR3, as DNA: TGTGCCAGCAGCTTATTGGGACATACAGGATCACCCCTCCACTTT.

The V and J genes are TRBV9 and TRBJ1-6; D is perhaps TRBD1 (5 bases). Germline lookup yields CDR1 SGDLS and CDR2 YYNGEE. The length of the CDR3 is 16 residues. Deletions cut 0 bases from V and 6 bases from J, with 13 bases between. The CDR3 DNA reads TGTGCCAGCAGCGTAGAGGATTTAGGGGTTAATTCACCCCTCCACTTT. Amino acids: CASSVEDLGVNSPLHF. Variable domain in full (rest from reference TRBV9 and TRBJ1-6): DSGVTQTPKHLITATGQRVTLRCSPRSGDLSVYWYQQSLDQGLQFLIQYYNGEERAKGNILERFSAQQFPDLHSELNLSSLELGDSALYFCASSVEDLGVNSPLHFGNGTRLTVT.

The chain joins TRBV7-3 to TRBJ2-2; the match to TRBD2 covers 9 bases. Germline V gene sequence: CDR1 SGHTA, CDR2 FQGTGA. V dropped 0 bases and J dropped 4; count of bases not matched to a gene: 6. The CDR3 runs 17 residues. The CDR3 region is CASSLTSGGPGTGELFF. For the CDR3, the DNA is TGTGCCAGCAGCTTAACCAGCGGGGGGCCGGGCACCGGGGAGCTGTTTTTT.

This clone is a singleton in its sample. CDR3 coding DNA: TGTGCCAGTACTTGGGAATTGAACACTGAAGCTTTCTTT. It encodes CASTWELNTEAFF. The chain is built from TRBV10-3 and TRBJ1-1; no clear D gene. The CDR3 totals 13 residues. CDR1 and CDR2 from the germline V gene are ENHRY and SYGVKD. The V end lost 10 bases, the J end lost 0 bases, and 12 bases lay between the germline ends.

The CDR3 loop reads CASSAASGYNEQFF. CDR3 coding DNA: TGTGCCAGCAGCGCCGCTAGCGGATACAATGAGCAGTTCTTC. V usage is TRBV9 and J usage is TRBJ2-1, with 7 bases identical to TRBD2. Germline loops: CDR1 SGDLS, CDR2 YYNGEE. There are 14 residues in the CDR3. The V and J ends lost 3 bases and 4 bases, in that order; junction bases with no gene match: 4.

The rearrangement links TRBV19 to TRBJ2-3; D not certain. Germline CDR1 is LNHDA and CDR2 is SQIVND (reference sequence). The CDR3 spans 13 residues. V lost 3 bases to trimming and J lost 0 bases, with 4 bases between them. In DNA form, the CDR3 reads TGTGCCAGTAGTATGATTAGCACAGATACGCAGTATTTT. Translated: CASSMISTDTQYF.

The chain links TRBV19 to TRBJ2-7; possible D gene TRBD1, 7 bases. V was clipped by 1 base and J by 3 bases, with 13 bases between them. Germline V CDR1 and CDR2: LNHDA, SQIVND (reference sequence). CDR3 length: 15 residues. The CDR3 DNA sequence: TGTGCCAGTAGTATAGGGAGGGGGCTCAGCTACGAGCAGTACTTC. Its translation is CASSIGRGLSYEQYF.

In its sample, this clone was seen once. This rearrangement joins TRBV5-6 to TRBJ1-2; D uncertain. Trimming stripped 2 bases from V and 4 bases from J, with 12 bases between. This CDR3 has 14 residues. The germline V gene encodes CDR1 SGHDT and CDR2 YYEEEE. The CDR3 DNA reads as TGTGCCAGCAGCTTTCCGGGCTTACTCTATGGCTACACCTTC. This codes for CASSFPGLLYGYTF.

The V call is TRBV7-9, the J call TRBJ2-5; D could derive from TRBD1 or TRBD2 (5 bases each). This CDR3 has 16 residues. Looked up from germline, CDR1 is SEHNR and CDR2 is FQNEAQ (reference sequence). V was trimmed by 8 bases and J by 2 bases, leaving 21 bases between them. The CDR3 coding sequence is TGTGCCAGCTCCCCCGTACCGGGACCGTCACAAGAGACCCAGTACTTC. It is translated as CASSPVPGPSQETQYF.

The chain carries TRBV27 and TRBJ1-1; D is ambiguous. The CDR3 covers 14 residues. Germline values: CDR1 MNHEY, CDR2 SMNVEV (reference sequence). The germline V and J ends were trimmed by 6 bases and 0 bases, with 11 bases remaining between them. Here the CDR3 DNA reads TGTGCCAGCAGCCCGGCGGCGGTGAACACTGAAGCTTTCTTT. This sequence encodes CASSPAAVNTEAFF.

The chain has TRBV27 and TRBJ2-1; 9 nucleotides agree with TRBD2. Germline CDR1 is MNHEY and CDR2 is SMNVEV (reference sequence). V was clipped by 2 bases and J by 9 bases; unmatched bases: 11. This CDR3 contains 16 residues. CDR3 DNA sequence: TGTGCCAGCAGTTTAATGGGGCTAGCGGGACGGGGTGAGCAGTTCTTC. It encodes CASSLMGLAGRGEQFF.

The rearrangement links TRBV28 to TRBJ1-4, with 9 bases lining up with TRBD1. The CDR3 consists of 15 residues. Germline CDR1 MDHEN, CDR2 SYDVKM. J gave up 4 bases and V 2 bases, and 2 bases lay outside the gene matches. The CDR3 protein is CASSLPTGGNEKLFF. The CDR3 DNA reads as TGTGCCAGCAGTTTACCGACAGGGGGTAATGAAAAACTGTTTTTT.